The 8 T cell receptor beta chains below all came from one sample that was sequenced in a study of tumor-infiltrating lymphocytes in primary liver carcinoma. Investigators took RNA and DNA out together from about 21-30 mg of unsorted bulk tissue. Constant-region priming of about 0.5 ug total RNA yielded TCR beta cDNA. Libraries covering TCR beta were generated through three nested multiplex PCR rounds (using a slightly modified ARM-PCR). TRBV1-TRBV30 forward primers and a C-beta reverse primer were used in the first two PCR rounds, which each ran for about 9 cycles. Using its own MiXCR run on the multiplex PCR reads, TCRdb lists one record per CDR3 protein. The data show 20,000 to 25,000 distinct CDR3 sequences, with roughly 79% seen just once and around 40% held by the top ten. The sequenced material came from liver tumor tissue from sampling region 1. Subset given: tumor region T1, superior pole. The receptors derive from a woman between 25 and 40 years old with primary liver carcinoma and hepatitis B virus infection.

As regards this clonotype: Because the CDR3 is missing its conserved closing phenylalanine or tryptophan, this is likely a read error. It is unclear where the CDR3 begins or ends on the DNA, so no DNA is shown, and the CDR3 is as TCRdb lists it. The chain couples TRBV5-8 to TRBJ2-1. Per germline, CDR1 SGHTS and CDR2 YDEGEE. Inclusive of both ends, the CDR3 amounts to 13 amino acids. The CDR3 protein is CASSLDRGSEEFL.

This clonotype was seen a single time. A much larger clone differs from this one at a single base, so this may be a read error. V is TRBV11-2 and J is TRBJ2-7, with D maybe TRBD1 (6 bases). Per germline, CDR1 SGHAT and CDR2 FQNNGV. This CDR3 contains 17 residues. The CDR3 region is CGSSFGIGTPSSYEQYF. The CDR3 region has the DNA TGTGGTAGCAGCTTTGGCATCGGGACACCCAGCTCCTACGAGCAGTACTTC.

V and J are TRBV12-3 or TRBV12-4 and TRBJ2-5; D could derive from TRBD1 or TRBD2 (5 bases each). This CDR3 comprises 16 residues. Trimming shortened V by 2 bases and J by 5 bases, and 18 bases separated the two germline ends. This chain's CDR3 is CASSLNPWGSMETQYF. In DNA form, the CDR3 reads TGTGCCAGCAGTTTAAATCCATGGGGGTCTATGGAGACCCAGTACTTC.

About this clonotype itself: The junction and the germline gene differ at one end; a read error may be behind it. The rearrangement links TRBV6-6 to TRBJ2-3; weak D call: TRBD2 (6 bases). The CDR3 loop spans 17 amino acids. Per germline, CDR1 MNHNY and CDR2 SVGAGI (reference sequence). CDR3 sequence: CTSGSTLDRGGQMGQYF. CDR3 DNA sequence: TGTACCAGCGGTTCCACCTTAGACCGGGGAGGCCAGATGGGGCAGTATTTT.

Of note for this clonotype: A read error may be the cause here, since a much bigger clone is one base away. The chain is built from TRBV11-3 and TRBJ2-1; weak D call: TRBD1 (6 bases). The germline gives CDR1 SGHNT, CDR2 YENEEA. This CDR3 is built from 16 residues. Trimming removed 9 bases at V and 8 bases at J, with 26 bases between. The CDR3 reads CARSSMGHGSLDEQFF. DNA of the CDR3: TGTGCCAGGAGTTCAATGGGACACGGCTCCTTGGATGAGCAGTTCTTC.

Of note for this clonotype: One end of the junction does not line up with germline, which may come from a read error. The CDR3 loop reads CASRRDGLRSPLQF. CDR3 in DNA: TGTGCCAGCAGACGTGATGGTTTAAGATCACCCCTCCAATTT. The rearrangement uses TRBV6-6 and TRBJ1-6; D remains unclear. Per germline, CDR1 MNHNY and CDR2 SVGAGI (reference sequence). This CDR3 is 14 amino acids long.

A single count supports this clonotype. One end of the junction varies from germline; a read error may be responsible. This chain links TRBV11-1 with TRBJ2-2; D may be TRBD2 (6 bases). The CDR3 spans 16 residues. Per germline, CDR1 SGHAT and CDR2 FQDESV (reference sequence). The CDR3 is CARSLVGGTDTGELLF. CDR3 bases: TGTGCCAGAAGCTTAGTGGGGGGTACGGACACCGGGGAGCTGCTTTTT. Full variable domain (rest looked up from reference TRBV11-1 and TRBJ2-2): EAEVAQSPRYKITEKSQAVAFWCDPISGHATLYWYRQILGQGPELLVQFQDESVVDDSQLPKDRFSAERLKGVDSTLKIQPAELGDSAMYLCARSLVGGTDTGELLFGEGSRLTVL.

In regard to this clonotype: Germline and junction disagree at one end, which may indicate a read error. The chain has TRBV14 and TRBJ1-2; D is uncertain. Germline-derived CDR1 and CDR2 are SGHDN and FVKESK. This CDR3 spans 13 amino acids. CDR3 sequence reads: CASSHPQLRGYTF. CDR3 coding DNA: TGTGCCAGTAGCCATCCCCAGCTGCGTGGCTACACCTTC.